This T cell receptor beta chain was documented in a study of blood T cell repertoires in COVID-19. Across the whole study: In each case, the material was cDNA or gDNA derived from T cells, B-cell-depleted T cells, or PBMCs.

Sequenced by immunoSEQ multiplex PCR; TCRdb stores in-frame clones only, minus some. The sample shows under 110,000 clones, 71% of them seen only once. Germline CDR1 and CDR2: PRHDT and FYEKMQ (reference sequence). This CDR3 has 12 amino acids. V shed 2 bases and J shed 2 bases, with 4 bases lying between them. The sample consisted of peripheral blood. This clonotype originated in a human donor with acute or convalescent COVID-19. The donor label of this sample is uncertain. The J gene is TRBJ2-7, the V gene TRBV13; D remains unclear. The CDR3 reads CASSLQTYEQYV. CDR3 coding DNA: TGTGCCAGCAGCTTACAGACCTACGAGCAGTACGTC.